This T cell receptor beta chain was retrieved from a study of human thymus T cells. Trimming took 1 base from V and 2 from J, leaving 9 bases between them. The CDR3 consists of 15 residues. Germline CDR1 is MNHEY and CDR2 is SMNVEV (reference sequence). General study findings and limits: There were highly overlapping thymic repertoires among unrelated individuals, as related research reported. Thymic and blood repertoires showed apparently biased V and J gene usage.

With respect to this clone: The target antigen is unknown.

Resections removed during corrective heart surgery provided the thymus tissue used. Healthy Finnish infants having corrective surgery for congenital heart defects served as donors. The protocol was immunoSEQ multiplex PCR, while the TCRdb copy is restricted to in-frame clones and leaves out a portion. Among roughly 120,000 clones listed, more than 90% were seen once. The chain carries TRBV27 and TRBJ1-3; maybe TRBD1 (6 bases). The sample taken for sequencing was thymus tissue. The sequence was obtained from a boy in the first two years of life with a congenital heart defect but otherwise immunologically healthy. CDR3 region: CASSLLEGAGNTIYF. The CDR3 nucleotides read TGTGCCAGCAGTTTATTGGAGGGGGCTGGAAACACCATATATTTT.